Listed below are T cell receptor beta chains from one sample, sequenced in a study of blood T cell repertoires in COVID-19. Clones were sequenced by immunoSEQ multiplex PCR, and TCRdb holds only the in-frame ones, with some missing. The sample lists about 140,000 clones, 76% occurring once. Material for sequencing was peripheral blood. These TCRs come from a woman older than 75 with active or convalescent COVID-19. The CDR3 runs from the conserved cysteine through the conserved F or W. A D gene is named only where the DNA matches it firmly. Size values are once, few and many counts, or a class for expanded clones, and some rows have none.

V,size,J,D,CDR3,DNA
TRBV27,.,TRBJ2-2,TRBD2,CASSPPFVDRAGVNRGAVF,TGTGCCAGCAGTCCCCCCTTTGTAGATCGGGCGGGAGTGAACCGGGGAGCTGTTTTT
TRBV2,few,TRBJ1-2,.,CASSSNTLNYGYTF,TGTGCCAGCAGTAGTAACACATTAAACTATGGCTACACCTTC
TRBV27,.,TRBJ1-5,.,CASSVRGPNQPQHF,TGTGCCAGCAGTGTCAGGGGCCCCAATCAGCCCCAGCATTTT
TRBV25-1,.,TRBJ1-1,TRBD1,CASSEGTGGFPEAFF,TGTGCCAGCAGTGAGGGGACAGGGGGTTTTCCTGAAGCTTTCTTT
TRBV5-1,.,TRBJ2-7,TRBD2,CASSSPQSTSGGGYYEQYF,TGCGCCAGCAGCTCTCCCCAATCGACTAGCGGGGGGGGTTACTACGAGCAGTACTTC
TRBV10-3,.,TRBJ1-5,TRBD1,CAIRGQGAGTNQPQHF,TGTGCCATCAGGGGACAGGGCGCGGGGACAAATCAGCCCCAGCATTTT
TRBV5-1,.,TRBJ2-5,.,CASSSQGRETQYF,TGCGCCAGCAGCTCCCAGGGGCGGGAGACCCAGTACTTC
TRBV4-1,.,TRBJ2-7,.,CASSQDPLSGGPSSEQYF,TGCGCCAGCAGCCAAGATCCTTTGAGTGGGGGCCCGTCGTCTGAGCAGTACTTC
TRBV5-1,.,TRBJ1-4,.,CASSLETVNEKLFF,TGCGCCAGCAGCTTGGAGACAGTTAATGAAAAACTGTTTTTT
TRBV2,.,TRBJ2-3,TRBD2,CASSPGGGSTDTQYF,TGTGCCAGCAGTCCGGGAGGGGGAAGCACAGATACGCAGTATTTT
TRBV6-5,once,TRBJ1-2,.,CASTSVGTPGGGYTF,TGTGCCAGCACCTCAGTAGGGACCCCCGGGGGTGGCTACACCTTC
TRBV7-2,.,TRBJ2-1,.,CASSLQGNEQFF,TGTGCCAGCAGCCTGCAGGGAAATGAGCAGTTCTTC
TRBV6-5,.,TRBJ2-7,TRBD2,CASTPSGGPYEQYF,TGTGCCAGCACTCCAAGCGGGGGGCCTTACGAGCAGTACTTC
TRBV18,few,TRBJ1-3,.,CASSPPLTGRGNTIYF,TGTGCCAGCTCACCACCTCTTACAGGGCGAGGAAACACCATATATTTT
TRBV5-1,.,TRBJ2-5,.,CASRRNSGQETQYF,TGCGCCAGCAGACGGAATAGCGGTCAAGAGACCCAGTACTTC
TRBV30,.,TRBJ1-6,.,CAWSVGGADYNSPLHF,TGTGCCTGGAGTGTCGGGGGGGCCGACTATAATTCACCCCTCCACTTT
TRBV18,once,TRBJ1-4,.,CASSPDLSEKLFF,TGTGCCAGCTCACCAGATCTAAGTGAAAAACTGTTTTTT
TRBV6-5,.,TRBJ2-3,TRBD2,CASRTSGGIDTQYF,TGTGCCAGCAGGACTAGCGGGGGAATAGATACGCAGTATTTT
TRBV6-1,.,TRBJ1-2,.,CASSEVAGSYGYTF,TGTGCCAGCAGTGAAGTGGCAGGTTCCTATGGCTACACCTTC